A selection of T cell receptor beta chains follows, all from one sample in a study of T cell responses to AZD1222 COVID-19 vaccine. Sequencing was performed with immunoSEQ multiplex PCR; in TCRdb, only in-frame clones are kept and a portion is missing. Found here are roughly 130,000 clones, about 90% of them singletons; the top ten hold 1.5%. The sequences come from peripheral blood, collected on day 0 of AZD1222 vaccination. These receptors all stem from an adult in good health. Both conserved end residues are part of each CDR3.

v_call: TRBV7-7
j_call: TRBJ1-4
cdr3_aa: CASSLSGAPGEKLFF

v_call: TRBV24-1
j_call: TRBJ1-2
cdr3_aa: CATSERDTYYGYTF

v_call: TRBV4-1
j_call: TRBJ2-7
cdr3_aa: CASSQGPLRNYEQYF

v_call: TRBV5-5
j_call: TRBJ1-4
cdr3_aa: CASTDLRGAGEKLFF

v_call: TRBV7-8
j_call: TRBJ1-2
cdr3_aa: CASSFGQGAFYGYTF

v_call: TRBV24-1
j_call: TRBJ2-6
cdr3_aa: CATSGEPGANVLTF

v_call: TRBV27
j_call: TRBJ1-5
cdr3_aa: CASSPQSKTAPYSNQPQHF

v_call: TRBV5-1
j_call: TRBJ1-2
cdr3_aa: CASSLTGGRGYTF

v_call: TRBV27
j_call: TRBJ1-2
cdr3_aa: CASSLFGLTGGDGYTF

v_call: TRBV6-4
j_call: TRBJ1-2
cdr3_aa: CASTAGEGSGYTF

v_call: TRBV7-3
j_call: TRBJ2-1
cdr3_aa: CASSSSGTPNNEQFF

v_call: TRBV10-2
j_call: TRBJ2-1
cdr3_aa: CASSEFNEQFF

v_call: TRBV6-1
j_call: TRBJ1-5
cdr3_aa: CASSEGGWDQPQHF

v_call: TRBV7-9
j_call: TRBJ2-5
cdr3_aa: CASSLRPGETQYF

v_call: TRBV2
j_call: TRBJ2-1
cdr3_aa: CASSEGGQGTREFF

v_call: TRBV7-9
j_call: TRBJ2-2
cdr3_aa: CASSPGLALTNTGELFF

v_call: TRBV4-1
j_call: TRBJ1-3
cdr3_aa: CASRSSSGSSGNTIYF

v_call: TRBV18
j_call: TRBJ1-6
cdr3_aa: CASSPGTGNSPLHF